A selection of T cell receptor beta chains follows, all from one sample in a study of cytomegalovirus exposure and HLA in healthy donors. Assay: immunoSEQ multiplex PCR; the TCRdb copy retains only in-frame clones and omits some. The sample consists of some 180,000 clones, over 70% of them appearing once. What was sequenced was PBMCs. The receptors were sampled from an older woman in good health and CMV-seropositive. Both conserved end residues are trimmed from each CDR3. The order of the fields is clone size, V gene, J gene, CDR3 protein. Size values are once, few and many counts, or a class for expanded clones, and some rows have none.

abundance: -; v_gene: TRBV7-2; j_gene: TRBJ1-1; CDR3aa: ASSSQTRSTEAF
abundance: -; v_gene: TRBV4-2; j_gene: TRBJ1-2; CDR3aa: ASSQETAGHGYT
abundance: -; v_gene: TRBV5-1; j_gene: TRBJ2-1; CDR3aa: ASSFYLSGTSYNEQF
abundance: -; v_gene: TRBV9; j_gene: TRBJ2-2; CDR3aa: ASSVFTTAGELF
abundance: -; v_gene: TRBV19; j_gene: TRBJ2-7; CDR3aa: ASSINGKSSEQY
abundance: once; v_gene: TRBV30; j_gene: TRBJ1-2; CDR3aa: AWSVSGMGGLAGYT
abundance: few; v_gene: TRBV5-1; j_gene: TRBJ2-1; CDR3aa: ASSLGDRGSYNEQF
abundance: -; v_gene: TRBV29-1; j_gene: TRBJ2-6; CDR3aa: SVGGTSSGANVLT
abundance: -; v_gene: TRBV9; j_gene: TRBJ1-2; CDR3aa: ASSVGSTGVTYGYT
abundance: -; v_gene: TRBV28; j_gene: TRBJ1-5; CDR3aa: ASTTIGGGNQPQH
abundance: once; v_gene: TRBV9; j_gene: TRBJ1-1; CDR3aa: ASTQTGEQNTEAF
abundance: -; v_gene: TRBV5-8; j_gene: TRBJ1-6; CDR3aa: ASKGLAGSNSPLH
abundance: -; v_gene: TRBV6-4; j_gene: TRBJ2-1; CDR3aa: ASSDNPLAGAYNEQF
abundance: once; v_gene: TRBV27; j_gene: TRBJ2-1; CDR3aa: ASSLPISGGNEQF
abundance: -; v_gene: TRBV30; j_gene: TRBJ2-5; CDR3aa: AWTLAETQY
abundance: -; v_gene: TRBV2; j_gene: -; CDR3aa: ASSGPGVEQY
abundance: -; v_gene: TRBV6-5; j_gene: TRBJ1-3; CDR3aa: ASSLTVQSGNTIY
abundance: -; v_gene: TRBV6-1; j_gene: TRBJ2-5; CDR3aa: ASSGLTKGEETQY
abundance: -; v_gene: TRBV5-1; j_gene: TRBJ1-6; CDR3aa: ASSPLSNSPLH
abundance: -; v_gene: TRBV7-9; j_gene: TRBJ1-1; CDR3aa: ASSLGGVMNTEAF
abundance: -; v_gene: TRBV19; j_gene: TRBJ2-5; CDR3aa: ASSPPDRSETQY
abundance: -; v_gene: TRBV10-3; j_gene: TRBJ2-3; CDR3aa: AISDRGSSTDTQY
abundance: -; v_gene: TRBV6-6; j_gene: TRBJ1-2; CDR3aa: ASRRGGIYGYT
abundance: -; v_gene: TRBV5-1; j_gene: TRBJ2-3; CDR3aa: ASSLGQGTRDTQY
abundance: once; v_gene: TRBV7-9; j_gene: TRBJ2-5; CDR3aa: ASSADETQY
abundance: -; v_gene: TRBV28; j_gene: TRBJ1-2; CDR3aa: ASRDGGNYGYT
abundance: few; v_gene: TRBV7-9; j_gene: TRBJ1-3; CDR3aa: ASSREGWESTIY
abundance: -; v_gene: TRBV5-5; j_gene: TRBJ1-2; CDR3aa: ASSLEQEPYGYT
abundance: -; v_gene: TRBV30; j_gene: TRBJ2-4; CDR3aa: AWSQGFQNSQY
abundance: -; v_gene: TRBV5-1; j_gene: TRBJ2-3; CDR3aa: ASSPSGLETDTQY
abundance: -; v_gene: TRBV19; j_gene: TRBJ1-5; CDR3aa: ASRRFNQPQH
abundance: few; v_gene: TRBV27; j_gene: TRBJ2-2; CDR3aa: ASSIRFAGNTGELF
abundance: -; v_gene: TRBV28; j_gene: -; CDR3aa: ASSLLRDTAYEQY
abundance: -; v_gene: TRBV25-1; j_gene: TRBJ1-3; CDR3aa: ASSEYTGSGNTIY
abundance: -; v_gene: TRBV16; j_gene: TRBJ1-6; CDR3aa: ASSQPSSPLH
abundance: -; v_gene: TRBV15; j_gene: TRBJ2-7; CDR3aa: ATSRDLGEPYEQY
abundance: -; v_gene: TRBV10-3; j_gene: TRBJ1-4; CDR3aa: AISGTGGNEKLF
abundance: once; v_gene: TRBV4-1; j_gene: TRBJ1-2; CDR3aa: ASSQGQGLGYGYT
abundance: -; v_gene: TRBV5-6; j_gene: TRBJ1-5; CDR3aa: ASSLGTGLQPQH
abundance: -; v_gene: TRBV5-4; j_gene: TRBJ2-1; CDR3aa: ASSSISGHNEQF
abundance: -; v_gene: TRBV15; j_gene: TRBJ1-1; CDR3aa: ATSRSAGRLTEAF
abundance: -; v_gene: TRBV7-3; j_gene: TRBJ2-3; CDR3aa: ASSLRPLAGGAKRGGTDTQY
abundance: -; v_gene: TRBV7-9; j_gene: TRBJ2-1; CDR3aa: AGGASSYNEQF
abundance: -; v_gene: TRBV6-5; j_gene: TRBJ2-3; CDR3aa: ASRLPTQADTQY
abundance: -; v_gene: TRBV6-5; j_gene: TRBJ1-2; CDR3aa: ASRPPGQGSHYT
abundance: -; v_gene: TRBV4-3; j_gene: TRBJ1-2; CDR3aa: ASSQDYGDVGYT
abundance: few; v_gene: TRBV7-9; j_gene: TRBJ2-7; CDR3aa: ASSLESYEQY
abundance: -; v_gene: TRBV5-1; j_gene: TRBJ2-7; CDR3aa: ASSMPGQNYEQY
abundance: few; v_gene: TRBV7-9; j_gene: TRBJ1-1; CDR3aa: ASSPNYRDTEAF
abundance: -; v_gene: TRBV11-2; j_gene: TRBJ2-1; CDR3aa: ASSGLAGTYNEQF
abundance: -; v_gene: TRBV19; j_gene: TRBJ1-5; CDR3aa: ASSRPPGQGFGKVSQPQH
abundance: -; v_gene: TRBV9; j_gene: TRBJ2-1; CDR3aa: ASSTRLAGTYNEQF
abundance: once; v_gene: TRBV29-1; j_gene: TRBJ2-2; CDR3aa: SVVGFGELF
abundance: -; v_gene: TRBV9; j_gene: TRBJ2-5; CDR3aa: ASSVGGIAGGQETQY